The rows below give T cell receptor beta chains drawn from one sample of a study of T cell changes during pregnancy in multiple sclerosis. This table comes from immunoSEQ multiplex PCR, and its TCRdb copy is limited to in-frame clones, with some not included. This table has roughly 100,000 clones, 92% appearing once. The sequencing used peripheral blood, collected after pregnancy. These receptors all stem from a female donor with multiple sclerosis, enrolled in a pregnancy study. The conserved cysteine and the conserved F or W are not part of the CDR3 here. The order of the fields is J gene, V gene, CDR3 protein.

>TRBJ2-1|TRBV7-9
ASSSPGKGAYNEQF
>TRBJ1-5|TRBV6-1
ASGAQGAGQPQH
>TRBJ1-5|TRBV27
ASSSGGRGNQPQH
>TRBJ2-5|TRBV27
ASRSPSQGLEETQY
>TRBJ2-3|TRBV7-7
ASSPRTGPGDTQY
>TRBJ1-3|TRBV2
ASSVAGSGNTIY
>TRBJ2-4|TRBV6-5
ASSARLAKNIQY
>TRBJ2-2|TRBV19
ASRKPPGLAGGRTGELF
>TRBJ1-1|TRBV27
ASSPNLRTGGTEAF
>TRBJ2-1|TRBV5-1
ASSPGTIQHNEQF
>TRBJ2-7|TRBV7-2
ASSWGEGGNYEQY
>TRBJ2-6|TRBV2
ASSPGTGRSGANVLT
>TRBJ2-7|TRBV5-1
ASSEALAGSHPLEQY
>TRBJ1-6|TRBV7-6
ASSLGRRQGPYNSPLH
>TRBJ2-1|TRBV10-3
AISGTQTSDEQF
>TRBJ1-3|TRBV28
ASSPRGLLRNTIY
>TRBJ1-3|TRBV5-4
ASSFGTGVNTIY
>TRBJ1-3|TRBV19
ASSILADSGNTIY
>TRBJ2-7|TRBV5-6
ASSLADSSYEQY
>TRBJ2-7|TRBV9
ASSVRWETNEQY
>TRBJ2-3|TRBV15
ATSRGTGSTDTQY
>TRBJ2-7|TRBV5-4
ASSLFRDRTYEQY
>TRBJ2-1|TRBV10-3
AISDSISGKAVNEQF
>TRBJ2-7|TRBV5-4
ASSLVSLTGSYEQY
>TRBJ2-7|TRBV7-3
ASSLKGPGEGYEQY
>TRBJ2-3|TRBV5-1
ASRELAGGPDTQY
>TRBJ2-5|TRBV28
ASILAGEETQY
>TRBJ1-2|TRBV10-3
AISESRSQGEGYT
>TRBJ1-1|TRBV30
AARGGNGNTEAF
>TRBJ2-1|TRBV4-2
ASSQALGSPSRTPYNEQF
>TRBJ1-1|TRBV28
ASSLQGAKTEAF